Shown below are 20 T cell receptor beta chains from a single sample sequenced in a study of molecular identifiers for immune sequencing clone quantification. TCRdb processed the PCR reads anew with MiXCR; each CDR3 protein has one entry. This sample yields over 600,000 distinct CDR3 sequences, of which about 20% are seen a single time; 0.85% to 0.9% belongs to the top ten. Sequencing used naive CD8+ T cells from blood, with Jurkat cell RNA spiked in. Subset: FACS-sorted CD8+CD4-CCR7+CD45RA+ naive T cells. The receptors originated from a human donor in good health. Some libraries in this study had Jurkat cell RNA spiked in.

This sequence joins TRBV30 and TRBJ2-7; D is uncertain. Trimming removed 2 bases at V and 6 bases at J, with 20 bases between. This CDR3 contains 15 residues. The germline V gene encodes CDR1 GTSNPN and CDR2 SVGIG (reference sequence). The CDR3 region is CAWSPFLGKIREQYF. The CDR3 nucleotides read TGTGCCTGGAGTCCCTTCTTAGGGAAAATCCGCGAGCAGTACTTC.

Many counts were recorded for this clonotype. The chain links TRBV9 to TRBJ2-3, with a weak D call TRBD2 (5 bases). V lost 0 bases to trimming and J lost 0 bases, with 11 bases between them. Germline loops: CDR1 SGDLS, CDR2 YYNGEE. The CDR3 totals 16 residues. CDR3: CASSVATAASTDTQYF. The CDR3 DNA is TGTGCCAGCAGCGTAGCTACAGCGGCCAGCACAGATACGCAGTATTTT. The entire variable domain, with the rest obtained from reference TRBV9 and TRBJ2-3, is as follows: DSGVTQTPKHLITATGQRVTLRCSPRSGDLSVYWYQQSLDQGLQFLIQYYNGEERAKGNILERFSAQQFPDLHSELNLSSLELGDSALYFCASSVATAASTDTQYFGPGTRLTVL.

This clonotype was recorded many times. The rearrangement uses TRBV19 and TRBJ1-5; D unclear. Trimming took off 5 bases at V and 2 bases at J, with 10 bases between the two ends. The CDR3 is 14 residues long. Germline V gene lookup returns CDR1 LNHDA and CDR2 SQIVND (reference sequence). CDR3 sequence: CASSWGSGNQPQHF. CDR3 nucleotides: TGTGCCAGTAGTTGGGGTTCGGGCAATCAGCCCCAGCATTTT.

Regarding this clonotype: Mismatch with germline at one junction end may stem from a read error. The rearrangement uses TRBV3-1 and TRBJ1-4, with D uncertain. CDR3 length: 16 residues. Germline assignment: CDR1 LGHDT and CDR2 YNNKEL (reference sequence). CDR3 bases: TGTGCCAGCGGCCAAGATTTAAGGGCAACTAATGAAAAACTGTTTTTT. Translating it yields CASGQDLRATNEKLFF. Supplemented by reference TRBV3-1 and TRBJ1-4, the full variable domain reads DTAVSQTPKYLVTQMGNDKSIKCEQNLGHDTMYWYKQDSKKFLKIMFSYNNKELIINETVPNRFSPKSPDKAHLNLHINSLELGDSAVYFCASGQDLRATNEKLFFGSGTQLSVL.

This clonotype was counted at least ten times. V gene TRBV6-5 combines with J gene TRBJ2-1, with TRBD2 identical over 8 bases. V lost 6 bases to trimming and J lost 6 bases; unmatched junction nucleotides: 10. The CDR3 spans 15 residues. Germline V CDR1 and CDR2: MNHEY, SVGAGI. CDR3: CASRTRGGMSNEQFF. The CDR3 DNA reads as TGTGCCAGCAGGACCCGGGGGGGCATGTCCAATGAGCAGTTCTTC.

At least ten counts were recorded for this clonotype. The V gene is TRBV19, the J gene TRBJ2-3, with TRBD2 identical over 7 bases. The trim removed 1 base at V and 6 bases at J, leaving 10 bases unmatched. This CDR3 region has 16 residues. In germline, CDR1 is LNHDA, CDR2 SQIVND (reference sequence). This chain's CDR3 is CASSIGLAANSDTQYF. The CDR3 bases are TGTGCCAGTAGTATAGGGCTAGCGGCGAACTCCGATACGCAGTATTTT.

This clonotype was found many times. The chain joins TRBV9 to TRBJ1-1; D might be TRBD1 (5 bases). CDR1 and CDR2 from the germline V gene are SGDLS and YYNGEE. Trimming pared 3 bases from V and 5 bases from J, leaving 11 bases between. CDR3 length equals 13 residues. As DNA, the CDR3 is TGTGCCAGCAGCGGGACATCCGAGACTGAAGCTTTCTTT. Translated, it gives CASSGTSETEAFF.

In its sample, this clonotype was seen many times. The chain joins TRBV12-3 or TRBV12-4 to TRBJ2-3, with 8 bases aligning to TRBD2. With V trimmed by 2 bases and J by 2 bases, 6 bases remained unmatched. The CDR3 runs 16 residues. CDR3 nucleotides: TGTGCCAGCAGTTTATGGACTAGCAGACACACAGATACGCAGTATTTT. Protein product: CASSLWTSRHTDTQYF.

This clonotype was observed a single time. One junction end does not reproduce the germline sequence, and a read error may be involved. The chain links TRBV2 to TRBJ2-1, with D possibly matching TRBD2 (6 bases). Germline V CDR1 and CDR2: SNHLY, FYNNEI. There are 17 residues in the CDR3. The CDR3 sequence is CAISEFPRQRVNNEQFF. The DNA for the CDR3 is TGTGCCATCAGTGAATTCCCCCGCCAGCGGGTAAACAATGAGCAGTTCTTC.

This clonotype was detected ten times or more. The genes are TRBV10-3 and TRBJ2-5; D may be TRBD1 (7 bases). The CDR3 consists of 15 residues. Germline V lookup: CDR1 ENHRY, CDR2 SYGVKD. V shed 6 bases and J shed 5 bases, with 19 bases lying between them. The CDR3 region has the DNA TGTGCCATCAGGCCGGAGGACAGGAGGGTTGAGACCCAGTACTTC. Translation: CAIRPEDRRVETQYF.

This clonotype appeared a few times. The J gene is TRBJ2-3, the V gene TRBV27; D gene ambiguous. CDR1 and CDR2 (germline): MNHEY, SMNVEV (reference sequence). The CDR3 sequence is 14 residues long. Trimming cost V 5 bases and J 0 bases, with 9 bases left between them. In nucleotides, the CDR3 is TGTGCCAGCAGTGTCATCGGTAGCACAGATACGCAGTATTTT. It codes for CASSVIGSTDTQYF.

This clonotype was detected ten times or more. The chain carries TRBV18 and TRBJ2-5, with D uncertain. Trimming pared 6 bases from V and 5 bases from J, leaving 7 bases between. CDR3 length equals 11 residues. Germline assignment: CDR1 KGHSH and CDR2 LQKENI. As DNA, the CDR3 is TGTGCCAGCTCGGAGCTGGAGACCCAGTACTTC. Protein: CASSELETQYF.

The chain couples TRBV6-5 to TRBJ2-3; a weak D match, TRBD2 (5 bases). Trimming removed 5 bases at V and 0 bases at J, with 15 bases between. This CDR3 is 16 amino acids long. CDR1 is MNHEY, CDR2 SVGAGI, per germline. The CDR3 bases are TGTGCCAGCAGTCCGTCTATAGCGACTAGCACAGATACGCAGTATTTT. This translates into CASSPSIATSTDTQYF.

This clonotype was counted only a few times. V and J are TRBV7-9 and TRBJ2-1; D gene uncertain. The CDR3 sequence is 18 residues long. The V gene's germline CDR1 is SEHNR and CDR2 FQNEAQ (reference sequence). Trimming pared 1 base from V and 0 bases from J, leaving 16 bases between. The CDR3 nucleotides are TGTGCCAGCAGCTTAGTGGCTACCACCCCGAGCTCCTACAATGAGCAGTTCTTC. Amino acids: CASSLVATTPSSYNEQFF.

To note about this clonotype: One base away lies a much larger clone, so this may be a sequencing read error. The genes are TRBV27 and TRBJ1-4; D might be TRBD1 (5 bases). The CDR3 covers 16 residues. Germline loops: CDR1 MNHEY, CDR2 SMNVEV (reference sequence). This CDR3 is CASNLSMGVIGEKLFF. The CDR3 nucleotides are TGTGCCAGCAATTTATCGATGGGGGTGATAGGAGAAAAACTGTTTTTT.

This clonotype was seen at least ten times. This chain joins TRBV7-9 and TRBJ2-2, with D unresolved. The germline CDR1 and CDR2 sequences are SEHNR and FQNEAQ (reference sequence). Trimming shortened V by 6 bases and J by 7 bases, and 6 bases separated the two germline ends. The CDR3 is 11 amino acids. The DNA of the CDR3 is TGTGCCAGCAGGGGATACGGGGAGCTGTTTTTT. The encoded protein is CASRGYGELFF.

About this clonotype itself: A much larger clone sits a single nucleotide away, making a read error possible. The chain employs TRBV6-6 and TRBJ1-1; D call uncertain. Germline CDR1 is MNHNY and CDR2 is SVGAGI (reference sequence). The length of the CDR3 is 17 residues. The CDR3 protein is CASSLLETKITPTEVFF. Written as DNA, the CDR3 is TGTGCCAGCAGTCTACTGGAGACAAAAATCACCCCAACTGAAGTTTTCTTT.

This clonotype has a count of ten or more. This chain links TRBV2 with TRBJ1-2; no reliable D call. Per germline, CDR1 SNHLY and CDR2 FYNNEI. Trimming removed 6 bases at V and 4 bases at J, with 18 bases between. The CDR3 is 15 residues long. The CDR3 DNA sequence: TGTGCCAGCAGCCCTACGGGAGCCGTTGGCTATGGCTACACCTTC. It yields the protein CASSPTGAVGYGYTF.

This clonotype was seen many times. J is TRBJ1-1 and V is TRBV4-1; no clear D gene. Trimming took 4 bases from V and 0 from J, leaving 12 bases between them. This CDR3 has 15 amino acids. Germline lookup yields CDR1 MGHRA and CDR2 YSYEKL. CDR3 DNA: TGCGCCAGCAGCCGAATCAGTAACCTGAACACTGAAGCTTTCTTT. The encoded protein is CASSRISNLNTEAFF.

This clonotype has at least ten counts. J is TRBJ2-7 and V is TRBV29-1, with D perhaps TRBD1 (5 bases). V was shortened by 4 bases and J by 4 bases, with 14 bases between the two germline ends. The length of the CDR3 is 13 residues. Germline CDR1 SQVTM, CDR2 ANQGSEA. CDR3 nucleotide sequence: TGCAGCGTTGTCGGGCAGGGTGGGTACGAGCAGTACTTC. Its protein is CSVVGQGGYEQYF.